The 21 T cell receptor beta chains listed next were all sequenced from one sample in a study of cytomegalovirus exposure and HLA in healthy donors. Use of 60 Vbeta and 13 Jbeta primers characterized the PCR. The data were produced by immunoSEQ multiplex PCR, yet TCRdb's version contains in-frame clones alone and is incomplete. The data contain around 75,000 clones, 75% to 80% of them singletons. Input material: PBMCs. The source of these receptors is a man between 18 and 35 years old in good health and CMV-seronegative.

The sample holds a few counts of this clone. The V call is TRBV29-1, the J call TRBJ2-3; 10 nucleotides align to TRBD1. V trimming: 7 bases; J trimming: 1 base; junction bases outside the gene matches: 5. Germline assignment: CDR1 SQVTM and CDR2 ANQGSEA. CDR3 size: 14 residues. The CDR3 here is CSGGTGVGTDTQYF. The CDR3 region has the DNA TGCAGCGGGGGGACAGGGGTAGGCACAGATACGCAGTATTTT.

The V and J genes are TRBV5-6 and TRBJ2-5, with D perhaps TRBD1 (5 bases). Germline V gene lookup returns CDR1 SGHDT and CDR2 YYEEEE. The CDR3 is 15 residues long. V dropped 5 bases and J dropped 1 base, with 15 bases sitting between them. CDR3 coding DNA: TGTGCCAGCAGACCACTAACGCAGGGCCAAGAGACCCAGTACTTC. Translating it yields CASRPLTQGQETQYF.

This chain uses TRBV4-2 with TRBJ1-4; 9 bases agree with TRBD1. Trimming cost V 0 bases and J 4 bases; bases outside gene matches: 6. The CDR3 spans 17 residues. Looked up from germline, CDR1 is LGHNA and CDR2 is YNFKEQ. The CDR3 reads CASSQDERQGGNEKLFF. CDR3 sequence (DNA): TGTGCCAGCAGCCAAGACGAGAGACAGGGGGGTAATGAAAAACTGTTTTTT.

To note about this clone: Other DNA sequences within the sample encode an identical CDR3. The chain joins TRBV7-9 to TRBJ1-6; 7 bases are a match to TRBD1. J gave up 8 bases and V 9 bases, and 16 bases lay outside the gene matches. The CDR3 consists of 16 residues. Germline V gives CDR1 SEHNR, CDR2 FQNEAQ (reference sequence). The DNA of the CDR3 is TGTGCCAGTAGCCCTTCAGGGGGGCGAAGGGATTCACCCCTCCACTTT. This codes for CASSPSGGRRDSPLHF. The variable domain in full, completed from reference TRBV7-9 and TRBJ1-6, reads DTGVSQNPRHKITKRGQNVTFRCDPISEHNRLYWYRQTLGQGPEFLTYFQNEAQLEKSRLLSDRFSAERPKGSFSTLEIQRTEQGDSAMYLCASSPSGGRRDSPLHFGNGTRLTVT.

The chain employs TRBV6-5 and TRBJ1-5; D is perhaps TRBD1 (5 bases). CDR3 length: 14 amino acids. Germline V lookup: CDR1 MNHEY, CDR2 SVGAGI. V lost 6 bases and J lost 6, with 15 bases in between. CDR3 protein: CASRGEDAGQPQHF. For the CDR3, the DNA is TGTGCCAGCAGGGGGGAGGACGCAGGTCAGCCCCAGCATTTT.

The CDR3 DNA reads TGTGCCAGCAGTTTATCGTCGGGGCGGGGGGGCCGCACAGATACGCAGTATTTT. It specifies CASSLSSGRGGRTDTQYF. The rearrangement joins TRBV27 to TRBJ2-3; 9 nucleotides line up with TRBD2. CDR3 length: 18 amino acids. The trim removed 0 bases at V and 1 base at J, leaving 8 bases unmatched. Germline values: CDR1 MNHEY, CDR2 SMNVEV (reference sequence).

The chain joins TRBV5-1 to TRBJ1-4; 10 bases are a match to TRBD1. The germline gives CDR1 SGHRS, CDR2 YFSETQ. The CDR3 is 17 amino acids. With 4 bases clipped from V and 0 bases from J, the junction kept 6 bases outside the gene matches. The CDR3 loop reads CASSGLGTGATNEKLFF. CDR3 sequence (DNA): TGCGCCAGCAGCGGGCTAGGGACAGGGGCAACTAATGAAAAACTGTTTTTT.

J is TRBJ2-2 and V is TRBV19; 8 bases map to TRBD1. After removal of 5 bases from V and 7 bases from J, the junction contained 9 bases not matched to a gene. Germline assignment: CDR1 LNHDA and CDR2 SQIVND (reference sequence). The CDR3 has 15 amino acids. The CDR3 protein is CASSPRTGTGGELFF. CDR3 nucleotides: TGTGCCAGTAGTCCCAGGACAGGGACTGGCGGGGAGCTGTTTTTT.

The V call is TRBV2, the J call TRBJ1-3; no definite D call. Per the germline V gene, CDR1 is SNHLY and CDR2 is FYNNEI. V lost 10 bases, J lost 1 base, and 8 bases lay in between. This CDR3 is 12 amino acids long. The CDR3 DNA reads TGTGCCACACAGAGATCTGGAAACACCATATATTTT. Translated: CATQRSGNTIYF.

CDR3 bases: TGCGCCAGCAGCCTCGGGGGTCCCAGGGATACGCAGTATTTT. This gives the protein CASSLGGPRDTQYF. The chain joins TRBV5-1 to TRBJ2-3; the D gene is possibly TRBD2 (6 bases). With 4 bases removed from V and 6 bases from J, the gap between germline ends came to 15 bases. CDR3 length: 14 amino acids. Per germline, CDR1 SGHRS and CDR2 YFSETQ.

The rearrangement links TRBV5-4 to TRBJ2-7, with D perhaps matching TRBD1 (6 bases). Germline V CDR1 and CDR2: SGHNT, YYREEE (reference sequence). Trimming pared 5 bases from V and 0 bases from J, leaving 12 bases between. The CDR3 contains 14 residues. CDR3 protein: CASRPQGSSYEQYF. CDR3 nucleotide sequence: TGTGCCAGCAGGCCACAGGGCAGCTCCTACGAGCAGTACTTC. Full variable domain (outside the CDR3, taken from reference TRBV5-4 and TRBJ2-7): ETGVTQSPTHLIKTRGQQVTLRCSSQSGHNTVSWYQQALGQGPQFIFQYYREEENGRGNFPPRFSGLQFPNYSSELNVNALELDDSALYLCASRPQGSSYEQYFGPGTRLTVT.

This chain joins TRBV4-3 and TRBJ1-4; D gene unclear. The V end was cut by 0 bases, the J end by 6 bases, with 17 bases between. Germline CDR1 is LGHNA and CDR2 is YSLEER. This CDR3 is 17 amino acids long. The CDR3 is CASSQESSEQFYEKLFF. The DNA for the CDR3 is TGCGCCAGCAGCCAAGAGAGTTCGGAGCAATTTTATGAAAAACTGTTTTTT.

The genes are TRBV27 and TRBJ2-3; TRBD2 matches at 8 bases. V gave up 5 bases and J gave up 5 bases; unmatched junction bases: 15. Germline V lookup: CDR1 MNHEY, CDR2 SMNVEV (reference sequence). The CDR3 runs to 17 residues. As DNA, the CDR3 is TGTGCCAGCAGTATCCCGGGTAGCGGGGTCAGGGGAGATACGCAGTATTTT. Translated, it gives CASSIPGSGVRGDTQYF.

This clone was seen a single time. The chain recombines TRBV11-2 with TRBJ1-5; the D gene is possibly TRBD1 (6 bases). The V end lost 5 bases, the J end lost 2 bases, and 10 bases lay between the germline ends. This CDR3 has 14 residues. Germline values: CDR1 SGHAT, CDR2 FQNNGV. This CDR3 reads CASSLAGGNQPQHF. CDR3 in DNA: TGTGCCAGCAGCCTAGCAGGGGGCAATCAGCCCCAGCATTTT. The variable domain in full, completed from reference TRBV11-2 and TRBJ1-5, reads EAGVAQSPRYKIIEKRQSVAFWCNPISGHATLYWYQQILGQGPKLLIQFQNNGVVDDSQLPKDRFSAERLKGVDSTLKIQPAKLEDSAVYLCASSLAGGNQPQHFGDGTRLSIL.

This chain joins TRBV6-1 and TRBJ2-2, with a tentative D call TRBD2 (7 bases). The CDR3 contains 14 residues. Germline V gene lookup returns CDR1 MNHNS and CDR2 SASEGT. V shed 7 bases and J shed 2 bases, with 11 bases lying between them. The CDR3 DNA follows: TGTGCCAGCACGCGGGGGCGCAACACCGGGGAGCTGTTTTTT. Translated: CASTRGRNTGELFF.

This clone was seen more than once but under ten times. The chain recombines TRBV9 with TRBJ1-5; TRBD1 might be the D (5 bases). CDR1 SGDLS and CDR2 YYNGEE come from the germline V gene. Trimming pared 0 bases from V and 5 bases from J, leaving 9 bases between. This CDR3 spans 14 amino acids. The CDR3 sequence is CASSVGAGHQPQHF. The CDR3, as DNA: TGTGCCAGCAGCGTAGGGGCAGGGCATCAGCCCCAGCATTTT.

The chain links TRBV11-2 to TRBJ1-6; 8 nucleotides line up with TRBD1. The germline gives CDR1 SGHAT, CDR2 FQNNGV. The ends lost 5 bases at V and 7 bases at J; junction bases unmatched: 7. This CDR3 comprises 15 residues. CDR3 nucleotide sequence: TGTGCCAGCAGCCAGAGACAGGGGACCAATTCACCCCTCCACTTT. This encodes CASSQRQGTNSPLHF.

This clone has just a few counts. The rearrangement links TRBV5-4 to TRBJ2-5; 11 nucleotides line up with TRBD2. With 0 bases clipped from V and 5 bases from J, the junction kept 12 bases outside the gene matches. Germline assignment: CDR1 SGHNT and CDR2 YYREEE (reference sequence). CDR3 length: 18 amino acids. CDR3 DNA: TGTGCCAGCAGCTTGGCGGCTAGCGGGGGGCTTCAGCAGGAGACCCAGTACTTC. It specifies CASSLAASGGLQQETQYF.

This chain uses TRBV6-5 with TRBJ1-1, with 9 positions matching TRBD1. The CDR3 is 15 amino acids. The ends lost 5 bases at V and 7 bases at J; junction bases unmatched: 11. The germline V gene encodes CDR1 MNHEY and CDR2 SVGAGI. The DNA of the CDR3 is TGTGCCAGCAGTAGGGCGCCGGGACAGGGAGGTGAAGCTTTCTTT. The encoded protein is CASSRAPGQGGEAFF.

This chain links TRBV25-1 with TRBJ2-2, with a weak D call TRBD2 (6 bases). The ends were cut back, 1 base at V and 4 bases at J, with 10 bases in the middle. The CDR3 spans 15 residues. The germline CDR1 and CDR2 sequences are MGHDK and SYGVNS. The CDR3 sequence: CASSEFRGATGELFF. In DNA, the CDR3 is TGTGCCAGCAGTGAATTCCGCGGGGCCACCGGGGAGCTGTTTTTT.

This rearrangement joins TRBV2 to TRBJ2-3; TRBD2 aligns across 8 bases. The junction had 18 bases not matched to a gene; V was cut back by 8 bases and J by 2 bases. CDR1 and CDR2 (germline): SNHLY, FYNNEI. CDR3 length equals 18 residues. In DNA form, the CDR3 reads TGTGCCAGCGGGGCTACAACTAGCGGAGGGGGGGACACAGATACGCAGTATTTT. Its translation: CASGATTSGGGDTDTQYF. The full variable domain, in which reference TRBV2 and TRBJ2-3 provide the parts outside the CDR3, is EPEVTQTPSHQVTQMGQEVILRCVPISNHLYFYWYRQILGQKVEFLVSFYNNEISEKSEIFDDQFSVERPDGSNFTLKIRSTKLEDSAMYFCASGATTSGGGDTDTQYFGPGTRLTVL.